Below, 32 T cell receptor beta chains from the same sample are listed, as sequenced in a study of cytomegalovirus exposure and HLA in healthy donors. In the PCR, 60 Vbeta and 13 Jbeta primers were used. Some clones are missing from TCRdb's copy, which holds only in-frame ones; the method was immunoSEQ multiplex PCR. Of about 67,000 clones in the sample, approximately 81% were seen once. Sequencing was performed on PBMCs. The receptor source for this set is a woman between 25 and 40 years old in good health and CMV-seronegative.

In DNA, the CDR3 is TGCGCCAGCAGCCCCCCCCGCAGGGGTGATTCACCCCTCCACTTT. It is translated as CASSPPRRGDSPLHF. The chain is built from TRBV5-1 and TRBJ1-6; a weak D match, TRBD1 (6 bases). The CDR3 contains 15 residues. In germline, CDR1 is SGHRS, CDR2 YFSETQ. The V gene lost 4 bases and the J gene lost 8 bases, with 16 bases spanning the gap.

The CDR3 nucleotides are TGTGCCAGTAGTAACCCCCCTGCTGCCAGCTCTGGAAACACCATATATTTT. The encoded protein is CASSNPPAASSGNTIYF. This sequence joins TRBV19 and TRBJ1-3; D remains unclear. Trimming pared 4 bases from V and 0 bases from J, leaving 16 bases between. The CDR3 has 17 amino acids. In germline, CDR1 is LNHDA, CDR2 SQIVND (reference sequence).

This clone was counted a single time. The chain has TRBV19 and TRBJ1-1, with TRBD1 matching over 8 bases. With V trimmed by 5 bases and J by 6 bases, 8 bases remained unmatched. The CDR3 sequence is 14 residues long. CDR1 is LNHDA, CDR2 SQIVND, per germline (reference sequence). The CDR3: CASSSPGQDSEAFF. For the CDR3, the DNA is TGTGCCAGTAGTTCCCCGGGACAGGACTCTGAAGCTTTCTTT.

The CDR3 DNA reads TGTGCCAGCAGCCAGTATCTCGGGTCCTATGGCTACACCTTC. Translating gives CASSQYLGSYGYTF. V is TRBV14 and J is TRBJ1-2; D not resolved. Per the germline V gene, CDR1 is SGHDN and CDR2 is FVKESK. V dropped 3 bases and J dropped 4 bases, with 12 bases sitting between them. The CDR3 runs 14 residues.

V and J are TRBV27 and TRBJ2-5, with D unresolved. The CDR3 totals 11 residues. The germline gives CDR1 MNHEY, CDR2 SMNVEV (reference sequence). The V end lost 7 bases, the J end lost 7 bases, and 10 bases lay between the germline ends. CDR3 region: CASTQAGTQYF. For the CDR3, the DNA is TGTGCCAGCACCCAGGCTGGGACCCAGTACTTC.

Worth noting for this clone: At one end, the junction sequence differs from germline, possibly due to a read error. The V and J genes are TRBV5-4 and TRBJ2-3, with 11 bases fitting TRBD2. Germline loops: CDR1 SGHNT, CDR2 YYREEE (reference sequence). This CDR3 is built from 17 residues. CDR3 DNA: TGTGCCAGCAGCTTGGGCCAGCTAGCGGGGGGCACAGGTACGCAGTATTTT. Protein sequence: CASSLGQLAGGTGTQYF.

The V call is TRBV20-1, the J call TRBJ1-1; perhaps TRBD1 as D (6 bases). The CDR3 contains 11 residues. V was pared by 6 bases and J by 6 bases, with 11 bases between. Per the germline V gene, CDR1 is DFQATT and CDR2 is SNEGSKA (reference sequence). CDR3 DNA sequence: TGCAGTGCAATCTACAGGGCTGAAGCTTTCTTT. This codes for CSAIYRAEAFF.

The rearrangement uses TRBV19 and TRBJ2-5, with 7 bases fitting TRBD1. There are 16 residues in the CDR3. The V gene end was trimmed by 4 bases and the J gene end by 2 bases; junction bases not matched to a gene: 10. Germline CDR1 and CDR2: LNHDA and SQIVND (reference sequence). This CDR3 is CASSRSRTGQQETQYF. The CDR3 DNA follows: TGTGCCAGTAGTAGATCCCGGACAGGTCAACAAGAGACCCAGTACTTC.

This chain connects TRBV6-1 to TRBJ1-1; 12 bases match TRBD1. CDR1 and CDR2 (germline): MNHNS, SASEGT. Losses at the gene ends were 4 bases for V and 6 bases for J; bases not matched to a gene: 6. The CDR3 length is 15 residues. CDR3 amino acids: CASSVTGTGGSEAFF. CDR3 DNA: TGTGCCAGCAGTGTCACCGGGACAGGGGGCTCTGAAGCTTTCTTT.

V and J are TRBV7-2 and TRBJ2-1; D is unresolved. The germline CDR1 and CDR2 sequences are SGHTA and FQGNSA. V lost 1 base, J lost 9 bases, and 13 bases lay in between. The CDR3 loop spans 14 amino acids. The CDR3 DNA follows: TGTGCCAGCAGCTTAGAGGTGAGTCTAGTTGAGCAGTTCTTC. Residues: CASSLEVSLVEQFF.

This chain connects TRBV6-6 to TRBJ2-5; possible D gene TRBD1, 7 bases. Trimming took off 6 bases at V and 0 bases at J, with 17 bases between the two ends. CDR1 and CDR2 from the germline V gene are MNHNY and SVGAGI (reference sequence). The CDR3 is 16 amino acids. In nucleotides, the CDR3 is TGTGCCAGCAGCCCCTGGGCCAGGGGGGACCAAGAGACCCAGTACTTC. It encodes CASSPWARGDQETQYF.

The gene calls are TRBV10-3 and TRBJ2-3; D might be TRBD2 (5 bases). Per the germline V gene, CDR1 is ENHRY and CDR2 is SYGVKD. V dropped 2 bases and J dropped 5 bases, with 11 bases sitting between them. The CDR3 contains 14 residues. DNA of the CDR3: TGTGCCATCAGTGAGCGGGGAGCTAGAGATACGCAGTATTTT. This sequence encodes CAISERGARDTQYF.

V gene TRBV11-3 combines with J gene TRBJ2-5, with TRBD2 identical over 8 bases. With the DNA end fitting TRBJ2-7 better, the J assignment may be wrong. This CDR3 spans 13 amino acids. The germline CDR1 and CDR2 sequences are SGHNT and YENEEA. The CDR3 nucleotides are TGTGCCAGCAGCCCGGGGGGGTCCTACGAGCAGTACTTC. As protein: CASSPGGSYEQYF.

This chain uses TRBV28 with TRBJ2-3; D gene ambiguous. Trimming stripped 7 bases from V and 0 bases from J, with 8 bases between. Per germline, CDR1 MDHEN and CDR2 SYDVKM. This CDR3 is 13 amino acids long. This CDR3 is CASIKPSTDTQYF. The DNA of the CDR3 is TGTGCCAGCATAAAGCCTAGCACAGATACGCAGTATTTT.

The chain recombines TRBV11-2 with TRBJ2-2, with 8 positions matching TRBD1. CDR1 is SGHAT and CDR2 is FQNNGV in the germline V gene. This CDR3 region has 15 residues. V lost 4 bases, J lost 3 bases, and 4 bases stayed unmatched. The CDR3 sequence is CASSSRGRDTGELFF. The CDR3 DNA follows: TGTGCCAGCAGCTCCAGGGGGCGCGACACCGGGGAGCTGTTTTTT.

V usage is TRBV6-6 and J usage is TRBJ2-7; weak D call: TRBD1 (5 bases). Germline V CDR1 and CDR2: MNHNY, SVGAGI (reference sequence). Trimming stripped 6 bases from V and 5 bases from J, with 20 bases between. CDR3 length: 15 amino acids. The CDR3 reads CASSSNRDSIHEQYF. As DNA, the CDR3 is TGTGCCAGCAGCTCAAACCGAGACAGTATCCACGAGCAGTACTTC.

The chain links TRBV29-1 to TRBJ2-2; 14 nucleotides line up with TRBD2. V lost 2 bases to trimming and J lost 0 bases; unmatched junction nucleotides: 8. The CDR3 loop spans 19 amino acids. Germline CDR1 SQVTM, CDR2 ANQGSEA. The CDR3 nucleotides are TGCAGCGTTGAATTTAGGACTAGCGGGGGGAGAACGAACACCGGGGAGCTGTTTTTT. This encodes CSVEFRTSGGRTNTGELFF.

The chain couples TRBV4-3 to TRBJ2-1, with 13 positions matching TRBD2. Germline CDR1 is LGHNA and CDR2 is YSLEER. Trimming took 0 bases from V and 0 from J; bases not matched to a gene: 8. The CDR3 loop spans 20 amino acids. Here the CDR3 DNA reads TGCGCCAGCAGCCAAGAAGGACTAGCGGGGGACCCTAGCTCCTACAATGAGCAGTTCTTC. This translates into CASSQEGLAGDPSSYNEQFF.

The CDR3 nucleotides are TGTGCCAGCAGTTACGTCCGGACAGGGTGGGATGGCTACACCTTC. It is translated as CASSYVRTGWDGYTF. The rearrangement links TRBV6-6 to TRBJ1-2, with 8 bases fitting TRBD1. V gave up 2 bases and J gave up 6 bases; unmatched junction bases: 8. This CDR3 has 15 residues. The germline V gene encodes CDR1 MNHNY and CDR2 SVGAGI (reference sequence).

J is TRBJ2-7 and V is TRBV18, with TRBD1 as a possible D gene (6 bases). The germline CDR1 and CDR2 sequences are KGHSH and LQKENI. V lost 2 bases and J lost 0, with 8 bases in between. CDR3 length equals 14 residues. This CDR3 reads CASSPGGASYEQYF. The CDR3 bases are TGTGCCAGCTCACCAGGGGGCGCCTCCTACGAGCAGTACTTC.

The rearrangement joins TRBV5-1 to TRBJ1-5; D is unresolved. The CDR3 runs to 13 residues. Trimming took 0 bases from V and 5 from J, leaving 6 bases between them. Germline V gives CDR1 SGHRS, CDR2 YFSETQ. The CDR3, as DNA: TGCGCCAGCAGCTTGGACAGATATCAGCCCCAGCATTTT. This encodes CASSLDRYQPQHF.

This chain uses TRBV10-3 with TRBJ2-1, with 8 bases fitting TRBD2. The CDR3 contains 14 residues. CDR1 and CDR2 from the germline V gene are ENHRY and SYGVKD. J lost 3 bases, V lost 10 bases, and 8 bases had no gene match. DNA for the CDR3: TGTGCCACCGGGGGGGACCAGGGCTACAATGAGCAGTTCTTC. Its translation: CATGGDQGYNEQFF.

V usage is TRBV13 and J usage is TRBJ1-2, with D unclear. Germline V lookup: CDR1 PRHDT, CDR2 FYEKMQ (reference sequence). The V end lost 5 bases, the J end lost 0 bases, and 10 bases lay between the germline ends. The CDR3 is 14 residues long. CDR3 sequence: CASSQGRTNYGYTF. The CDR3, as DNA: TGTGCCAGCAGCCAAGGGAGGACTAACTATGGCTACACCTTC.

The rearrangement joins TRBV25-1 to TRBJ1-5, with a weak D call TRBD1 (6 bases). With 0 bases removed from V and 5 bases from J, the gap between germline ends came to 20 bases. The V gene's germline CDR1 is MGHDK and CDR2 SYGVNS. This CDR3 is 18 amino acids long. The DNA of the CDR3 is TGTGCCAGCAGTGAATATACAAGGGGGAATCCGGCCCATCAGCCCCAGCATTTT. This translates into CASSEYTRGNPAHQPQHF.

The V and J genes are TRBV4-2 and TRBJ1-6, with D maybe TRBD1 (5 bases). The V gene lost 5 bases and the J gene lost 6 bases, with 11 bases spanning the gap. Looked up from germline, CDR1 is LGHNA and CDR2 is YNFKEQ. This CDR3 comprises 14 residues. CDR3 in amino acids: CASSGAGLNSPLHF. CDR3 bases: TGTGCCAGCAGCGGGGCAGGGCTTAATTCACCCCTCCACTTT.

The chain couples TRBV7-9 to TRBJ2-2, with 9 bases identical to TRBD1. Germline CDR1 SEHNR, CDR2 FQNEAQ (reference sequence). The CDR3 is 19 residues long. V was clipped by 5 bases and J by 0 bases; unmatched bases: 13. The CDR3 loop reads CASSPLGQGRVTNTGELFF. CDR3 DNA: TGTGCCAGCAGCCCTTTGGGACAGGGTCGAGTAACGAACACCGGGGAGCTGTTTTTT.

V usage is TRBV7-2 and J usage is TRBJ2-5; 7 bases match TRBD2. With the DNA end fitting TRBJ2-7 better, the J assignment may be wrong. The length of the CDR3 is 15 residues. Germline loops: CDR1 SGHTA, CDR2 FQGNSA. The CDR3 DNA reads TGTGCCAGCAGCTTGGAAGGGGAGGGCTCCTACGAGCAGTACTTC. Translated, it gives CASSLEGEGSYEQYF.

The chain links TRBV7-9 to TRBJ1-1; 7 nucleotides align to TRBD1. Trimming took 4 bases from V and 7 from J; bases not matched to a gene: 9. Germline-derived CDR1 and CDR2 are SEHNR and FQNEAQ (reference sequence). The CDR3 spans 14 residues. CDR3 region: CASSWTGGGLEAFF. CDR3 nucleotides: TGTGCCAGCAGCTGGACAGGTGGGGGACTTGAAGCTTTCTTT. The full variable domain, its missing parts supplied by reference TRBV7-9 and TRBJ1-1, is DTGVSQNPRHKITKRGQNVTFRCDPISEHNRLYWYRQTLGQGPEFLTYFQNEAQLEKSRLLSDRFSAERPKGSFSTLEIQRTEQGDSAMYLCASSWTGGGLEAFFGQGTRLTVV.

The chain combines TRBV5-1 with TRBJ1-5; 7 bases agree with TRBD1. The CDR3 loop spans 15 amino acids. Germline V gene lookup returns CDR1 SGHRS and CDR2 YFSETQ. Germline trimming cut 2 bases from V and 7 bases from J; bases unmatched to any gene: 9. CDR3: CASSFTGAVGQPQHF. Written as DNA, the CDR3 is TGCGCCAGCAGCTTCACAGGGGCGGTTGGGCAGCCCCAGCATTTT.

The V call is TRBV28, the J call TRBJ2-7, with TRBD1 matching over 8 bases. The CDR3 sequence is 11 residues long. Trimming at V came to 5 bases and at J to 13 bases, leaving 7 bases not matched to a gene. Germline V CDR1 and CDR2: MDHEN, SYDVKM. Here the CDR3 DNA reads TGTGCCAGCAGTAAACAGGGGGTCTCCTACTTC. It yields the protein CASSKQGVSYF.

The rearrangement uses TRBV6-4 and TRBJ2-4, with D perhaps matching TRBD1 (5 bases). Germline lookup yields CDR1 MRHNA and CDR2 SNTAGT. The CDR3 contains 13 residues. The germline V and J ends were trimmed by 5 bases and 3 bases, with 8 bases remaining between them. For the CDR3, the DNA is TGTGCCAGCAGTCAGGGAAGCAAAAACATTCAGTACTTC. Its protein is CASSQGSKNIQYF.

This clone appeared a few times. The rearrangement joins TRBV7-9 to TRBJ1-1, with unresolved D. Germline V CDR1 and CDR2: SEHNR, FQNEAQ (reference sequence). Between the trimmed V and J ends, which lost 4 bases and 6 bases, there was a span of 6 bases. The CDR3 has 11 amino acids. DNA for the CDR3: TGTGCCAGCAGCTCCGGGGCTGAAGCTTTCTTT. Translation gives CASSSGAEAFF.